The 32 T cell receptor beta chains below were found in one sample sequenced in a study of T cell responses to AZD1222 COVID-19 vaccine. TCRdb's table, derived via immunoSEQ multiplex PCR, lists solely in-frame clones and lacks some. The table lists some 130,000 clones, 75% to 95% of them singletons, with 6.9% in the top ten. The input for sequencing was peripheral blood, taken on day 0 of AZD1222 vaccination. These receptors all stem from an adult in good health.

The CDR3 sequence is CASQLAQDNSPLHF. The DNA of the CDR3 is TGTGCCAGCCAGCTCGCCCAGGATAATTCACCCCTCCACTTT. This sequence joins TRBV28 and TRBJ1-6; D uncertain. Germline assignment: CDR1 MDHEN and CDR2 SYDVKM. This CDR3 comprises 14 residues. V was cut by 8 bases and J by 5 bases, with 13 bases left in between.

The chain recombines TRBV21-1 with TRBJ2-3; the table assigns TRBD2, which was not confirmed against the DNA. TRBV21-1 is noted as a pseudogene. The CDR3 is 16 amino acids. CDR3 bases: TGTGCCAGCAGCAAAGGGAGGGCGGGGCGCACAGATACGCAGTATTTT. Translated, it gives CASSKGRAGRTDTQYF.

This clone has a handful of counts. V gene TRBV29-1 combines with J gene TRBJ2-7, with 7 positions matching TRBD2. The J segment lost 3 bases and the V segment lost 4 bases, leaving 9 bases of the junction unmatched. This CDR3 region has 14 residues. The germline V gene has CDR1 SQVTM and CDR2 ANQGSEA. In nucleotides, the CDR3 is TGCAGCGTTGCAGGAGGGTCGGGGGGCTACGAGCAGTACTTC. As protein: CSVAGGSGGYEQYF.

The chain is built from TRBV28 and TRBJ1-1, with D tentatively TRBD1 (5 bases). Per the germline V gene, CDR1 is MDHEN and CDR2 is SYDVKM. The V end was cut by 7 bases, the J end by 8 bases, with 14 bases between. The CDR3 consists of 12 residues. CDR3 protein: CASIFKGTEAFF. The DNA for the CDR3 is TGTGCCAGCATCTTTAAGGGGACGGAAGCTTTCTTT.

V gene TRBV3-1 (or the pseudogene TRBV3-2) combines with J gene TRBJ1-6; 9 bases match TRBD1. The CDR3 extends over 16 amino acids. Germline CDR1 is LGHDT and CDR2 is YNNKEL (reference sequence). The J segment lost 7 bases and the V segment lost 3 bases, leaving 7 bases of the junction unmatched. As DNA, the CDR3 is TGTGCCAGCAGCCAGGCGGGGACAGGGTTAAATTCACCCCTCCACTTT. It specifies CASSQAGTGLNSPLHF.

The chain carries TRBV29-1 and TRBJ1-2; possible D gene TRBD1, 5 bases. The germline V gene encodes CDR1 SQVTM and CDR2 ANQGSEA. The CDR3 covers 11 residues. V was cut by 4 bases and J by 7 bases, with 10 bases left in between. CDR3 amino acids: CSVGRGGGYTF. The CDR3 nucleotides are TGCAGCGTTGGCCGGGGGGGTGGCTACACCTTC.

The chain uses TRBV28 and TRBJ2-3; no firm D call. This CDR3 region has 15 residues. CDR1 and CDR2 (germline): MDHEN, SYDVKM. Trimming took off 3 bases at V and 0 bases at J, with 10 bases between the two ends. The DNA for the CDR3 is TGTGCCAGCAGTTTGGGTGGGCTTAGCACAGATACGCAGTATTTT. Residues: CASSLGGLSTDTQYF.

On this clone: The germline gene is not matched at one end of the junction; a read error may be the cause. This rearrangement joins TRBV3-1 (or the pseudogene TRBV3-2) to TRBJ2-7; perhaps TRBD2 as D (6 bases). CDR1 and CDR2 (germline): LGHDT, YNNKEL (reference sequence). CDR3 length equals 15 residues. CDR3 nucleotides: TGTGCCAGCAGCCAAGTTGGGGAGGTCTCCAACGAGCAGTACTTC. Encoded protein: CASSQVGEVSNEQYF.

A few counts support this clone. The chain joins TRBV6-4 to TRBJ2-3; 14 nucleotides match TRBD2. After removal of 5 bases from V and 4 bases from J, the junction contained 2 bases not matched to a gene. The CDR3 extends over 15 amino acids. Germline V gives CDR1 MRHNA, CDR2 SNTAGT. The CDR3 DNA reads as TGTGCCAGCAGTCGACTAGCGGGGGGGCCAGATACGCAGTATTTT. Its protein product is CASSRLAGGPDTQYF.

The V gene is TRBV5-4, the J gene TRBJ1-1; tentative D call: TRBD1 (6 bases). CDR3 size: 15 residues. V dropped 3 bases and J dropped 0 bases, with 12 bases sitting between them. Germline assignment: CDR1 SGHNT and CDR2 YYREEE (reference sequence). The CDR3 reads CASSYRDILNTEAFF. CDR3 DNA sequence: TGTGCCAGCAGCTATAGGGACATTTTGAACACTGAAGCTTTCTTT.

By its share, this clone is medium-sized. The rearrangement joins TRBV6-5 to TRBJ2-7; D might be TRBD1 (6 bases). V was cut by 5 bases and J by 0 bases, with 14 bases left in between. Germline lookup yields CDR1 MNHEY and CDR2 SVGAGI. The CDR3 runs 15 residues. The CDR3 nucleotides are TGTGCCAGCAGTCTTGCTGGACAGAGCTCCTACGAGCAGTACTTC. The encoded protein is CASSLAGQSSYEQYF.

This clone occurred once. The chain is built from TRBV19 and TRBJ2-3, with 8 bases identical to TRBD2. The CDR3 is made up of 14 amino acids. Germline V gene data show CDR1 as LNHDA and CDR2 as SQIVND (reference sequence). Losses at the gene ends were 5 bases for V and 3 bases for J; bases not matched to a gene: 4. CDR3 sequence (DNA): TGTGCCAGTAGTTTTAGCGGGGCGACAGATACGCAGTATTTT. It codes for CASSFSGATDTQYF.

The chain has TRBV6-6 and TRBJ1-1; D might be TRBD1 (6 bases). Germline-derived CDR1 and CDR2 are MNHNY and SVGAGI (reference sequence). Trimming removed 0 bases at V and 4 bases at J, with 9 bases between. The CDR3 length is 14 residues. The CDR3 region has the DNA TGTGCCAGCAGTTACTCGAGGGGGGCCACTGAAGCTTTCTTT. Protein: CASSYSRGATEAFF.

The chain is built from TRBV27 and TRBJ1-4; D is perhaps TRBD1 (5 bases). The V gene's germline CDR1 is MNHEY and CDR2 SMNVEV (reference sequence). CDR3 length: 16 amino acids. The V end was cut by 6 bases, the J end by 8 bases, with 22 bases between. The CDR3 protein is CASSSALGTMGEKLFF. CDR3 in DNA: TGTGCCAGCAGCTCCGCGTTGGGGACGATGGGGGAAAAACTGTTTTTT. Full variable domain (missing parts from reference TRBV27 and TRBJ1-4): EAQVTQNPRYLITVTGKKLTVTCSQNMNHEYMSWYRQDPGLGLRQIYYSMNVEVTDKGDVPEGYKVSRKEKRNFPLILESPSPNQTSLYFCASSSALGTMGEKLFFGSGTQLSVL.

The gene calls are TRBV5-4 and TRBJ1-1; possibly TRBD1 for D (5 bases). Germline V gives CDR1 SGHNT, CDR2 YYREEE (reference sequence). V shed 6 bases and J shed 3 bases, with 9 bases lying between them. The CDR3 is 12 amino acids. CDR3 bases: TGTGCCAGCACTGGGGGGGACACTGAAGCTTTCTTT. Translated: CASTGGDTEAFF. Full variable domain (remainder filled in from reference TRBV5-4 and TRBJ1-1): ETGVTQSPTHLIKTRGQQVTLRCSSQSGHNTVSWYQQALGQGPQFIFQYYREEENGRGNFPPRFSGLQFPNYSSELNVNALELDDSALYLCASTGGDTEAFFGQGTRLTVV.

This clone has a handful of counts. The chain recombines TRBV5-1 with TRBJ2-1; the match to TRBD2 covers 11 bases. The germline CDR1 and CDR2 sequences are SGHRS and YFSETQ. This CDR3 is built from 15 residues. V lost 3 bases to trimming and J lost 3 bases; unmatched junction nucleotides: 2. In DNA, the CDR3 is TGCGCCAGCAGCTCCGGGACTAGCGGCTACAATGAGCAGTTCTTC. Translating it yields CASSSGTSGYNEQFF.

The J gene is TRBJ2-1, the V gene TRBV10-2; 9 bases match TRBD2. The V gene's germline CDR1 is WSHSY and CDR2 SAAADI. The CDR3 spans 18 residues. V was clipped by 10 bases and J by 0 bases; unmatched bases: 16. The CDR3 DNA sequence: TGCGCCACCGACTGGCTAGCGGGGCGGGGAAGCTCCTACAATGAGCAGTTCTTC. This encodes CATDWLAGRGSSYNEQFF.

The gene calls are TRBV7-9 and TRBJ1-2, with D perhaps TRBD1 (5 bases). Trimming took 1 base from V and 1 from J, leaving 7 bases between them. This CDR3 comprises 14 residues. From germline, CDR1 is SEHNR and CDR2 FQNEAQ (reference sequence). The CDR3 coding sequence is TGTGCCAGCAGCTTAGGGGGGAATAACTATGGCTACACCTTC. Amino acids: CASSLGGNNYGYTF.

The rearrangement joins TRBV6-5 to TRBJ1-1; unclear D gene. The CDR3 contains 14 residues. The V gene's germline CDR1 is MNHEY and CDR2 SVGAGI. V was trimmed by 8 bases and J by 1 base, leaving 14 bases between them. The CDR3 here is CASAILLGNTEAFF. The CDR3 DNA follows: TGTGCCAGCGCTATCCTCTTAGGGAACACTGAAGCTTTCTTT.

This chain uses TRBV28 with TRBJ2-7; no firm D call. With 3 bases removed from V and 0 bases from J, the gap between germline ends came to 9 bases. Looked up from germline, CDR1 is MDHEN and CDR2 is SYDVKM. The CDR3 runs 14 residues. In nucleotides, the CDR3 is TGTGCCAGCAGTTTGACCGTAAGCTCCTACGAGCAGTACTTC. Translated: CASSLTVSSYEQYF. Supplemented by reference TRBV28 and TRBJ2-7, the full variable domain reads DVKVTQSSRYLVKRTGEKVFLECVQDMDHENMFWYRQDPGLGLRLIYFSYDVKMKEKGDIPEGYSVSREKKERFSLILESASTNQTSMYLCASSLTVSSYEQYFGPGTRLTVT.

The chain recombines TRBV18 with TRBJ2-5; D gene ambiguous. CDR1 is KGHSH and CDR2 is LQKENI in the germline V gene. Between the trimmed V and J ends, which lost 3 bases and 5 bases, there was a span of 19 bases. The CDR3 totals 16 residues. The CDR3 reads CASSPYSVTVWETQYF. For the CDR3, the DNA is TGTGCCAGCTCACCGTATTCGGTAACCGTCTGGGAGACCCAGTACTTC.

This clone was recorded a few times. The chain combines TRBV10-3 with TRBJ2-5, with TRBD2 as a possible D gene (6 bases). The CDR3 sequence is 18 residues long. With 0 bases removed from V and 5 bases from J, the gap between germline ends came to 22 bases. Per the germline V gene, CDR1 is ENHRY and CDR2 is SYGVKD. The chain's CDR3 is CAISESNLGLSSGETQYF. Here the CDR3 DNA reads TGTGCCATCAGTGAGTCAAATTTGGGACTCTCCTCGGGGGAGACCCAGTACTTC.

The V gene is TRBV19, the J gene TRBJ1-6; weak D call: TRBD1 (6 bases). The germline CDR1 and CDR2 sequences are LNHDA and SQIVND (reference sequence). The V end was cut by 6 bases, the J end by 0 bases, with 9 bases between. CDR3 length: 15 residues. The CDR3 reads CASRDRHSYNSPLHF. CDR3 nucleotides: TGTGCCAGTAGGGACAGACACTCCTATAATTCACCCCTCCACTTT.

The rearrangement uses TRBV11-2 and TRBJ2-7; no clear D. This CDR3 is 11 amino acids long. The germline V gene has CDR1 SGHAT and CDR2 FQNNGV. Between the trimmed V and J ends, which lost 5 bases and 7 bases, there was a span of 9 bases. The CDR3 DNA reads TGTGCCAGCAGCCCTGGGGTAGAGCAGTACTTC. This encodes CASSPGVEQYF.

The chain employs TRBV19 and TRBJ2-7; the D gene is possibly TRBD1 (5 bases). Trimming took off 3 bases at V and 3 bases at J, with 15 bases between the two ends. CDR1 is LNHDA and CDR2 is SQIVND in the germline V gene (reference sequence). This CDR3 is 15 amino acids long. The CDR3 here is CASSIVEAGIYEQYF. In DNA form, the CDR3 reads TGTGCCAGTAGTATCGTAGAAGCAGGGATCTACGAGCAGTACTTC. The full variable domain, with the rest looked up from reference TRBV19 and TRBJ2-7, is DGGITQSPKYLFRKEGQNVTLSCEQNLNHDAMYWYRQDPGQGLRLIYYSQIVNDFQKGDIAEGYSVSREKKESFPLTVTSAQKNPTAFYLCASSIVEAGIYEQYFGPGTRLTVT.

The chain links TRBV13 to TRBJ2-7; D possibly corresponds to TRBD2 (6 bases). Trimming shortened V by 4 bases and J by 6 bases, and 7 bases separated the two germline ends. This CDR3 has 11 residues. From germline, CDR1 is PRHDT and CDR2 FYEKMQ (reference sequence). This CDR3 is CASSSGSEQYF. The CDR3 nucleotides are TGTGCCAGCAGCTCCGGGAGCGAGCAGTACTTC.

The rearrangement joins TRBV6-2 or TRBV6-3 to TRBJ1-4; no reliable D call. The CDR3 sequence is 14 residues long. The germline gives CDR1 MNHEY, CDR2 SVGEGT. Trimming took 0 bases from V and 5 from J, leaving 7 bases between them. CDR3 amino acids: CASSYSGVNEKLFF. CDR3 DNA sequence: TGTGCCAGCAGTTACTCTGGGGTGAATGAAAAACTGTTTTTT.

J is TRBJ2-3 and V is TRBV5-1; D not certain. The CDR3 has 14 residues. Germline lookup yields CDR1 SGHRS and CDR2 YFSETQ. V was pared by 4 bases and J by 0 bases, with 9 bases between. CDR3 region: CASSLGPSTDTQYF. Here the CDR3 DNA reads TGCGCCAGCAGCCTCGGACCCAGCACAGATACGCAGTATTTT.

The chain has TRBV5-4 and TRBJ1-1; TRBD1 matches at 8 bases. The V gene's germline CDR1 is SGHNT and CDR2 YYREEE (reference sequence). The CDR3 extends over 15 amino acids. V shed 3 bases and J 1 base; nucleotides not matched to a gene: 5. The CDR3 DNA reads TGTGCCAGCAGCTCGGTAGGACAGGGGAACACTGAAGCTTTCTTT. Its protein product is CASSSVGQGNTEAFF.

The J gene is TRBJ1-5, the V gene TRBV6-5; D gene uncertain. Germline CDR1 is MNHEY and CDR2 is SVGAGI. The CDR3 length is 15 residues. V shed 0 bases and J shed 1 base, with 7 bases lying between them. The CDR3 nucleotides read TGTGCCAGCAGTTACTCATGGGAGAGCAATCAGCCCCAGCATTTT. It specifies CASSYSWESNQPQHF.

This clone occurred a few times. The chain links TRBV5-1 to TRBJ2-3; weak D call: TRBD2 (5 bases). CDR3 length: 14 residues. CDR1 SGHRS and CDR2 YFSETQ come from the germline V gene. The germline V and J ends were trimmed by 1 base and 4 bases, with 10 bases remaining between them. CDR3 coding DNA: TGCGCCAGCAGCTTGTCGGGGTTACCAGATACGCAGTATTTT. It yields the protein CASSLSGLPDTQYF.

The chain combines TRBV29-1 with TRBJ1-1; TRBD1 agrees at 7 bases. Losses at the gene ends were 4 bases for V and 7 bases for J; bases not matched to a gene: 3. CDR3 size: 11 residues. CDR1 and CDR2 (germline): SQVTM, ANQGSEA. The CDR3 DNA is TGCAGCGTTGTCGGGACAGATGAAGCTTTCTTT. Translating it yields CSVVGTDEAFF.